These T cell receptor beta chains were read from a single sample in a study of blood T cell repertoires in COVID-19. Produced via immunoSEQ multiplex PCR; TCRdb's table is partial and in-frame only. The table has more than 35,000 clones, nearly 90% seen once. The sequenced sample was peripheral blood. Receptors originate from a man in his 70s with active COVID-19. The conserved cysteine and the conserved F or W are not part of the CDR3 here. Each record gives: clone size, V gene, J gene, CDR3 protein. Clone size is not always given. Where it is, it says once, few, many or a class for expanded clones.

size: few
V: TRBV4-2
J: TRBJ1-1
CDR3: ASSREGQGVWNTEAF

size: once
V: TRBV4-2
J: TRBJ1-5
CDR3: ASSQLPGTGYQPQH

size: -
V: TRBV9
J: TRBJ2-2
CDR3: ASSPRLAGNTGELF

size: once
V: TRBV6-5
J: TRBJ2-3
CDR3: ATTLAGATDTQY

size: -
V: TRBV6-5
J: TRBJ2-7
CDR3: ASGGSGGRSYEQY

size: -
V: TRBV6-6
J: TRBJ1-2
CDR3: ASSRRQGELGNYGYT

size: -
V: TRBV7-3
J: TRBJ2-2
CDR3: ASSRRTGEAGELF

size: -
V: TRBV28
J: TRBJ1-6
CDR3: ASSFGDRNNSPLH

size: -
V: TRBV6-2/TRBV6-3
J: TRBJ2-7
CDR3: ASSYSRGLLWEQY

size: -
V: TRBV7-3
J: TRBJ2-5
CDR3: ASSATSSQETQY

size: -
V: TRBV19
J: TRBJ2-2
CDR3: ASSPTANTGELF

size: -
V: TRBV15
J: TRBJ2-1
CDR3: ATSRDLGRNEQF

size: -
V: TRBV19
J: TRBJ2-4
CDR3: ASSIWPGQSSNIQY

size: -
V: TRBV27
J: TRBJ2-4
CDR3: ASSSLGAGKNIQY

size: -
V: TRBV28
J: TRBJ1-2
CDR3: ASSPPGTAAVPYGYT

size: -
V: TRBV28
J: TRBJ2-7
CDR3: ASSRQGLYYEQY

size: -
V: TRBV21-1
J: TRBJ2-5
CDR3: ASSTTGLGETQY

size: -
V: TRBV18
J: TRBJ2-7
CDR3: ASSGGQNEQY

size: -
V: TRBV27
J: TRBJ2-7
CDR3: ASSPFGPSGEGEQY

size: -
V: TRBV7-9
J: TRBJ2-7
CDR3: ASSLDRGWYEQY

size: -
V: TRBV19
J: TRBJ2-1
CDR3: ASSMAPGRGSYNEQF

size: -
V: TRBV28
J: TRBJ2-1
CDR3: ASSPRGGGWLF

size: -
V: TRBV4-3
J: TRBJ1-1
CDR3: ASSQFQGAEAF

size: -
V: TRBV6-5
J: TRBJ2-5
CDR3: ASRQPGLETQY

size: -
V: TRBV5-4
J: TRBJ2-3
CDR3: ASSHGLAPTDTQY

size: once
V: TRBV28
J: TRBJ2-7
CDR3: ASSARQGAHEQY

size: -
V: TRBV7-3
J: TRBJ2-1
CDR3: ASSTTGLAETYNEQF

size: -
V: TRBV10-3
J: TRBJ2-3
CDR3: AISESTGEKDTQY

size: -
V: TRBV5-6
J: TRBJ1-4
CDR3: ASSLPHSEKLF

size: -
V: TRBV7-8
J: TRBJ2-7
CDR3: ASSLALLRTAQHGAYEQY

size: -
V: TRBV7-9
J: TRBJ2-5
CDR3: ASSPRTSQETQY

size: -
V: TRBV11-2
J: TRBJ1-1
CDR3: ASSLGTGGAF

size: -
V: TRBV7-8
J: TRBJ2-7
CDR3: ASSNRDGAIYEQY

size: once
V: TRBV9
J: TRBJ1-6
CDR3: ASSTGQGAPYNSPLH

size: -
V: TRBV5-1
J: TRBJ2-7
CDR3: ASRLTSGTGVAQY

size: -
V: TRBV19
J: TRBJ2-7
CDR3: ASSAYGETYEQY

size: once
V: TRBV5-5
J: TRBJ1-1
CDR3: ASSLIGAGSTEAF

size: -
V: TRBV7-3
J: TRBJ2-1
CDR3: ASSLGGRANNEQF

size: -
V: TRBV5-1
J: TRBJ2-1
CDR3: ASSLGRAGNEQF

size: -
V: TRBV6-5
J: TRBJ2-1
CDR3: ASLLAGVGVQF